This entry lists 27 T cell receptor beta chains sequenced from one sample in a study of T cells in Graves' hyperthyroidism and ophthalmopathy. Amplified regions were TCR beta CDR3 sequences from RNA transcripts. Carried out on the TCR CDR3, a first-round RT-PCR used the HTBI primer set. TCRdb ran MiXCR on the multiplex PCR reads and lists one entry per CDR3 protein. The repertoire holds over 650,000 distinct CDR3 sequences, with 40% to 55% as singletons. Sample: peripheral blood or thyroid tissue (not recorded which). The receptors stem from an adult man with Graves' disease, either hyperthyroidism or ophthalmopathy (not recorded which).

This clonotype was seen just once. A much more abundant neighbour one base away suggests this may be a read error. V gene TRBV12-3 or TRBV12-4 combines with J gene TRBJ1-2; tentatively, D is TRBD1 (5 bases). The CDR3 is 13 amino acids. The V end was cut by 6 bases, the J end by 4 bases, with 12 bases between. DNA for the CDR3: TGTGCCAGCAGCGTACAGGAGATCTATGGCTACACCTTC. This gives the protein CASSVQEIYGYTF.

The table lists this clonotype with many counts. CDR3 nucleotides: TGCAGCGGCGACGGGGGGGGAGAGACCCAGTACTTC. Translation: CSGDGGGETQYF. The chain combines TRBV29-1 with TRBJ2-5, with 8 nucleotides matching TRBD2. The V gene's germline CDR1 is SQVTM and CDR2 ANQGSEA. The CDR3 spans 12 residues. After removal of 7 bases from V and 4 bases from J, the junction contained 5 bases not matched to a gene.

Concerning this clonotype: One junction end disagrees with the germline gene, perhaps due to a read error. The chain recombines TRBV24-1 with TRBJ2-5; TRBD2 matches 12 bases. CDR3 size: 15 residues. Germline CDR1 and CDR2: KGHDR and SFDVKD. CDR3 amino acids: CASSTSGGYQETQYF. CDR3 bases: TGTGCCAGCAGTACTAGCGGGGGGTACCAAGAGACCCAGTACTTC.

In this sample, this clonotype turned up many times. DNA for the CDR3: TGTGCCAGCAGTCAGGGGATTAGCAATCAGCCCCAGCATTTT. Protein: CASSQGISNQPQHF. The chain carries TRBV6-6 and TRBJ1-5; a possible D gene is TRBD1 (6 bases). The CDR3 is 14 residues long. Trimming removed 5 bases at V and 0 bases at J, with 8 bases between. Germline values: CDR1 MNHNY, CDR2 SVGAGI (reference sequence).

The rearrangement joins TRBV19 to TRBJ2-2, with no clear D. In germline, CDR1 is LNHDA, CDR2 SQIVND (reference sequence). V gave up 1 base and J gave up 2 bases, with 8 bases separating them. The CDR3 sequence is 15 residues long. CDR3 DNA: TGTGCCAGTAGTATAGGCAGAGTAAACACCGGGGAGCTGTTTTTT. It specifies CASSIGRVNTGELFF. The variable domain in full, with the rest retrieved from reference TRBV19 and TRBJ2-2, is DGGITQSPKYLFRKEGQNVTLSCEQNLNHDAMYWYRQDPGQGLRLIYYSQIVNDFQKGDIAEGYSVSREKKESFPLTVTSAQKNPTAFYLCASSIGRVNTGELFFGEGSRLTVL.

There are many counts of this clonotype. This chain connects TRBV2 to TRBJ1-5; unclear D gene. Germline V gene sequence: CDR1 SNHLY, CDR2 FYNNEI. The CDR3 runs to 12 residues. V was shortened by 3 bases and J by 4 bases, with 4 bases between the two germline ends. The DNA for the CDR3 is TGTGCCAGCAGTGACCAAAATCAGCCCCAGCATTTT. Translation: CASSDQNQPQHF.

The chain is built from TRBV2 and TRBJ1-5; D is uncertain. The germline V gene has CDR1 SNHLY and CDR2 FYNNEI. V gave up 6 bases and J gave up 4 bases, with 7 bases separating them. CDR3 length equals 12 residues. CDR3 in amino acids: CASSPWNQPQHF. CDR3 coding DNA: TGTGCCAGCAGCCCTTGGAATCAGCCCCAGCATTTT. Drawing the rest from reference TRBV2 and TRBJ1-5, the complete variable domain is EPEVTQTPSHQVTQMGQEVILRCVPISNHLYFYWYRQILGQKVEFLVSFYNNEISEKSEIFDDQFSVERPDGSNFTLKIRSTKLEDSAMYFCASSPWNQPQHFGDGTRLSIL.

This chain connects TRBV24-1 to TRBJ1-4, with 11 bases fitting TRBD1. The junction had 4 bases not matched to a gene; V was cut back by 7 bases and J by 7 bases. Per germline, CDR1 KGHDR and CDR2 SFDVKD. The CDR3 consists of 14 residues. The CDR3, as DNA: TGTGCCACCAGCCGGACAGGGGGCGGTGAAAAACTGTTTTTT. Translated, it gives CATSRTGGGEKLFF.

This clonotype has a count of ten or more. The V gene is TRBV20-1, the J gene TRBJ1-5, with a possible D match to TRBD1 (5 bases). Germline lookup yields CDR1 DFQATT and CDR2 SNEGSKA (reference sequence). CDR3 size: 13 residues. V was cut by 3 bases and J by 1 base, with 7 bases left in between. CDR3 DNA: TGCAGTGCTAGCAGGGAGAGCAATCAGCCCCAGCATTTT. Residues: CSASRESNQPQHF.

The rearrangement links TRBV24-1 to TRBJ2-2; 13 bases are a match to TRBD2. Germline CDR1 KGHDR, CDR2 SFDVKD. CDR3 length: 18 amino acids. J was trimmed by 1 base and V by 1 base; bases with no gene match: 2. The CDR3 DNA reads TGTGCCACCAGTGATTTCGGGACTAGCGGGGTGAACACCGGGGAGCTGTTTTTT. Translation gives CATSDFGTSGVNTGELFF.

This clonotype appeared many times. This chain uses TRBV2 with TRBJ1-1; unclear D gene. CDR3 length: 14 amino acids. The V and J ends lost 6 bases and 1 base respectively, with 12 bases between them. Germline CDR1 SNHLY, CDR2 FYNNEI. Here the CDR3 DNA reads TGTGCCAGCAGCGCTCTGGGGAGGAACACTGAAGCTTTCTTT. Protein sequence: CASSALGRNTEAFF.

In its sample, this clonotype was seen a few times. The chain joins TRBV7-2 to TRBJ1-1; the D gene is possibly TRBD1 (6 bases). This CDR3 is built from 14 residues. V lost 6 bases and J 2 bases, leaving 13 bases between the germline ends. Germline CDR1 SGHTA, CDR2 FQGNSA. The CDR3 region has the DNA TGTGCCAGCAGGTCCGCGGACAGCAACACTGAAGCTTTCTTT. It translates to CASRSADSNTEAFF. Full variable domain (outside the CDR3, taken from reference TRBV7-2 and TRBJ1-1): GAGVSQSPSNKVTEKGKDVELRCDPISGHTALYWYRQSLGQGLEFLIYFQGNSAPDKSGLPSDRFSAERTGGSVSTLTIQRTQQEDSAVYLCASRSADSNTEAFFGQGTRLTVV.

This clonotype has at least ten counts. CDR3: CASSRDRDNTEAFF. The CDR3, as DNA: TGTGCCAGCAGCCGGGACAGAGATAACACTGAAGCTTTCTTT. This chain joins TRBV7-2 and TRBJ1-1; 7 nucleotides line up with TRBD1. The CDR3 spans 14 residues. CDR1 and CDR2 (germline): SGHTA, FQGNSA. V was pared by 5 bases and J by 2 bases, with 5 bases of the junction left unmatched.

This clonotype occurred many times. This chain links TRBV2 with TRBJ2-6; TRBD2 matches 9 bases. CDR1 SNHLY and CDR2 FYNNEI come from the germline V gene. The CDR3 contains 19 residues. With V trimmed by 6 bases and J by 2 bases, 14 bases remained unmatched. CDR3 region: CASSLIGGGRAAGANVLTF. DNA for the CDR3: TGTGCCAGCAGCCTGATTGGGGGCGGGAGGGCTGCTGGGGCCAACGTCCTGACTTTC.

This clonotype showed up many times. The CDR3 region has the DNA TGTGCCAGTAGTTCCGGCAGGGCCACTAACTATGGCTACACCTTC. It is translated as CASSSGRATNYGYTF. The chain recombines TRBV19 with TRBJ1-2, with TRBD1 as a possible D gene (5 bases). The CDR3 is 15 amino acids. The V gene's germline CDR1 is LNHDA and CDR2 SQIVND (reference sequence). Trimming shortened V by 5 bases and J by 0 bases, and 13 bases separated the two germline ends. Looking up the rest from reference TRBV19 and TRBJ1-2 gives the full variable domain: DGGITQSPKYLFRKEGQNVTLSCEQNLNHDAMYWYRQDPGQGLRLIYYSQIVNDFQKGDIAEGYSVSREKKESFPLTVTSAQKNPTAFYLCASSSGRATNYGYTFGSGTRLTVV.

This clonotype has at least ten counts. This chain connects TRBV7-9 to TRBJ1-2; D might be TRBD1 (5 bases). Trimming removed 6 bases from V and 4 bases from J, with 12 bases in between. The CDR3 runs 13 residues. Looked up from germline, CDR1 is SEHNR and CDR2 is FQNEAQ (reference sequence). CDR3 amino acids: CASSKDSFYGYTF. The CDR3 nucleotides read TGTGCCAGCAGTAAAGACAGCTTCTATGGCTACACCTTC. Supplemented by reference TRBV7-9 and TRBJ1-2, the full variable domain reads DTGVSQNPRHKITKRGQNVTFRCDPISEHNRLYWYRQTLGQGPEFLTYFQNEAQLEKSRLLSDRFSAERPKGSFSTLEIQRTEQGDSAMYLCASSKDSFYGYTFGSGTRLTVV.

This clonotype was detected many times. The genes are TRBV7-2 and TRBJ1-6; TRBD1 matches at 8 bases. V shed 4 bases, J shed 9 bases, and the junction held 5 bases outside the gene matches. Germline V gene sequence: CDR1 SGHTA, CDR2 FQGNSA. CDR3 length equals 14 residues. CDR3 bases: TGTGCCAGCAGCTCGGACAGGGTGGGTTCACCCCTCCACTTT. It codes for CASSSDRVGSPLHF. The variable domain in full, with the rest retrieved from reference TRBV7-2 and TRBJ1-6, is GAGVSQSPSNKVTEKGKDVELRCDPISGHTALYWYRQSLGQGLEFLIYFQGNSAPDKSGLPSDRFSAERTGGSVSTLTIQRTQQEDSAVYLCASSSDRVGSPLHFGNGTRLTVT.

The chain joins TRBV7-2 to TRBJ2-7; a possible D gene is TRBD1 (5 bases). V lost 1 base, J lost 2 bases, and 15 bases lay in between. The CDR3 consists of 16 residues. Germline CDR1 SGHTA, CDR2 FQGNSA. The CDR3 region is CASSLDQGIPPYEQYF. In nucleotides, the CDR3 is TGTGCCAGCAGCTTAGATCAGGGAATTCCTCCCTACGAGCAGTACTTC.

At least ten counts were recorded for this clonotype. The rearrangement joins TRBV7-2 to TRBJ2-5; D perhaps matches TRBD2 (6 bases). V lost 0 bases to trimming and J lost 5 bases, with 7 bases between them. CDR1 SGHTA and CDR2 FQGNSA come from the germline V gene. The CDR3 has 13 residues. CDR3 loop: CASSLAGRETQYF. For the CDR3, the DNA is TGTGCCAGCAGCTTAGCGGGGAGGGAGACCCAGTACTTC.

V is TRBV12-3 or TRBV12-4 and J is TRBJ2-7; no clear D. The CDR3 has 12 residues. Deletions cut 1 base from V and 3 bases from J, with 4 bases between. The CDR3 loop is CASSLELYEQYF. CDR3 coding DNA: TGTGCCAGCAGTTTAGAGCTCTACGAGCAGTACTTC.

The rearrangement links TRBV10-3 to TRBJ2-5; 14 bases map to TRBD2. Per germline, CDR1 ENHRY and CDR2 SYGVKD. The CDR3 is 18 residues long. V shed 4 bases and J 2 bases; nucleotides not matched to a gene: 9. CDR3 loop: CAISAGLAGEPMQETQYF. Here the CDR3 DNA reads TGTGCCATCAGTGCGGGACTAGCGGGAGAGCCTATGCAAGAGACCCAGTACTTC.

This clonotype was observed at least ten times. This chain links TRBV3-1 with TRBJ1-2; D unclear. The CDR3 runs 13 residues. With 0 bases removed from V and 5 bases from J, the gap between germline ends came to 7 bases. The germline V gene has CDR1 LGHDT and CDR2 YNNKEL (reference sequence). The CDR3: CASSQEAGYGYTF. The CDR3 DNA follows: TGTGCCAGCAGCCAAGAGGCGGGGTATGGCTACACCTTC.

The chain couples TRBV7-6 to TRBJ2-1, with D possibly being TRBD1 (5 bases). Germline-derived CDR1 and CDR2 are SGHVS and FNYEAQ. There are 15 residues in the CDR3. V shed 0 bases and J shed 8 bases, with 14 bases lying between them. The CDR3 DNA is TGTGCCAGCAGCTTAGCAGGGGCGAACGGCGATGAGCAGTTCTTC. It translates to CASSLAGANGDEQFF. Variable domain in full (rest from reference TRBV7-6 and TRBJ2-1): GAGVSQSPRYKVTKRGQDVALRCDPISGHVSLYWYRQALGQGPEFLTYFNYEAQQDKSGLPNDRFSAERPEGSISTLTIQRTEQRDSAMYRCASSLAGANGDEQFFGPGTRLTVL.

The rearrangement joins TRBV11-2 to TRBJ1-5, with 9 nucleotides matching TRBD1. CDR1 and CDR2 (germline): SGHAT, FQNNGV. The CDR3 is 15 amino acids. The V gene end was trimmed by 5 bases and the J gene end by 3 bases; junction bases not matched to a gene: 5. The DNA for the CDR3 is TGTGCCAGCAGCCCAGGGACAGGGATCAATCAGCCCCAGCATTTT. It encodes CASSPGTGINQPQHF.

The chain is built from TRBV7-8 and TRBJ1-6, with D possibly TRBD1 on 6 matching bases. The germline V gene encodes CDR1 SGHVS and CDR2 FQNEAQ. CDR3 length: 14 residues. Trimming removed 5 bases at V and 9 bases at J, with 14 bases between. CDR3 sequence reads: CASSATGSASPLHF. The CDR3 nucleotides are TGTGCCAGCAGCGCCACAGGGTCCGCTTCACCCCTCCACTTT. The variable domain in full, completed from reference TRBV7-8 and TRBJ1-6, reads GAGVSQSPRYKVAKRGQDVALRCDPISGHVSLFWYQQALGQGPEFLTYFQNEAQLDKSGLPSDRFFAERPEGSVSTLKIQRTQQEDSAVYLCASSATGSASPLHFGNGTRLTVT.

The V call is TRBV20-1, the J call TRBJ1-2, with 7 bases lining up with TRBD1. After removal of 6 bases from V and 5 bases from J, the junction contained 6 bases not matched to a gene. CDR1 DFQATT and CDR2 SNEGSKA come from the germline V gene (reference sequence). This CDR3 spans 12 amino acids. The CDR3 DNA reads as TGCAGTGCCGTAGGGGACAGTTATGGCTACACCTTC. This gives the protein CSAVGDSYGYTF.

This clonotype was found a few times. The V gene is TRBV7-2, the J gene TRBJ1-5, with a possible D match to TRBD1 (5 bases). The CDR3 totals 15 residues. In germline, CDR1 is SGHTA, CDR2 FQGNSA. V was clipped by 6 bases and J by 3 bases, with 15 bases between them. This chain's CDR3 is CASSYSGQPNQPQHF. CDR3 bases: TGTGCCAGCAGTTACTCAGGGCAGCCCAATCAGCCCCAGCATTTT.